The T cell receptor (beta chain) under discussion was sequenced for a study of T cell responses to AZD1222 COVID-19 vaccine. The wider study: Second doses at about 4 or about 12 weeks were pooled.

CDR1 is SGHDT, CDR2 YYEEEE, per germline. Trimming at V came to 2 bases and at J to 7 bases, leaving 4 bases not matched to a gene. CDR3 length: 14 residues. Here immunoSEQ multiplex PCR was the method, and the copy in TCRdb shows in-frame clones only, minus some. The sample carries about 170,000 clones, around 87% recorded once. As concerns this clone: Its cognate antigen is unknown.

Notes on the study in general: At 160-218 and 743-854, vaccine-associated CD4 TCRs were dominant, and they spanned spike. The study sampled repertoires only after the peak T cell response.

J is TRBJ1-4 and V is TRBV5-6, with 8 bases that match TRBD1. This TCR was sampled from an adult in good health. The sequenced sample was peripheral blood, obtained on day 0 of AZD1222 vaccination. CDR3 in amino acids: CASSLRTGREKLFF. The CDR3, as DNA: TGTGCCAGCAGCTTACGGACAGGGCGTGAAAAACTGTTTTTT.